This is a list of T cell receptor beta chains from one sample in a study of blood T cell repertoires in COVID-19. Assay: immunoSEQ multiplex PCR; the TCRdb copy retains only in-frame clones and omits some. The data hold roughly 210,000 clones, with roughly 87% observed a single time. The specimen sequenced was PBMCs or T cells enriched from blood (not recorded which). These receptors were taken from a man aged 25-40 years in a cohort exposed to, infected with or recovered from COVID-19 (not recorded which). The CDR3 runs from the conserved cysteine through the conserved F or W.

V gene,CDR3 protein
TRBV6-5,CASRRQGNTEAFF
TRBV24-1,CATSERDRVRQPQHF
TRBV7-2,CASSPGGQTDTQYF
TRBV9,CASSPGQVEFGYTF
TRBV19,CASTPAGGENNEQFF
TRBV28,CASQEAGKYSNQPQHF
TRBV15,CATSRDGAGGYEQYF
TRBV6-5,CASSYNLAYNEQFF
TRBV14,CASSQRTGGVEAFF
TRBV15,CATSRGGYSEAFF
TRBV18,CASSSLQTPNTEAFF
TRBV19,CASSTGDSNYGYTF
TRBV10-3,CAISADFTSYEQYF
TRBV7-7,CASSPLNRGPYEQYF
TRBV6-1,CASSEDSTSSYNEQFF
TRBV27,CASSLGSSQETQYF
TRBV24-1,CATSDPRQGSNQPQHF
TRBV28,CASSLRITDTQYF
TRBV5-6,CASSRLVTEAFF
TRBV19,CATNGPGQGIHEQYF